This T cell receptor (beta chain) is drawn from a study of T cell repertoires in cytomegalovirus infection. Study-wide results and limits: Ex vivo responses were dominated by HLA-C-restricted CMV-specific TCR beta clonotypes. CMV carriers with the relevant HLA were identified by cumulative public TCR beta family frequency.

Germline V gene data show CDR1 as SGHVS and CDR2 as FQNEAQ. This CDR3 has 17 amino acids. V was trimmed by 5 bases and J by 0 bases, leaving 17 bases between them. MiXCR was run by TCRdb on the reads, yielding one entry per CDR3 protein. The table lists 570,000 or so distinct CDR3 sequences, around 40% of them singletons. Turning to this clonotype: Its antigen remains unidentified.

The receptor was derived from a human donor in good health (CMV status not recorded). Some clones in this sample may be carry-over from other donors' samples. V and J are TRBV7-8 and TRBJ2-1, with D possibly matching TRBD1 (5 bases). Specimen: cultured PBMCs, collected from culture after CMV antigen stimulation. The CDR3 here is CASSPARQQSSYNEQFF. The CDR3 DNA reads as TGTGCCAGCAGCCCAGCTCGACAGCAAAGCTCCTACAATGAGCAGTTCTTC.